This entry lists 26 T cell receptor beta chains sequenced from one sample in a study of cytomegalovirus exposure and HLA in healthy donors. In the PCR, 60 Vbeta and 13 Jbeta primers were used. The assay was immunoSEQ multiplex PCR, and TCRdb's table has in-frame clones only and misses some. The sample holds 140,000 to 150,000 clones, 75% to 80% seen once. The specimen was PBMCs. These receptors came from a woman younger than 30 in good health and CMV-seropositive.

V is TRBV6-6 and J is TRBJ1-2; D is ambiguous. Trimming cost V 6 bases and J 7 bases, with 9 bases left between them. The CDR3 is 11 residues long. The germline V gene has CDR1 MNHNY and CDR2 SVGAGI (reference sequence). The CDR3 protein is CASSQSAGYTF. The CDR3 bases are TGTGCCAGCAGCCAGAGCGCTGGCTACACCTTC.

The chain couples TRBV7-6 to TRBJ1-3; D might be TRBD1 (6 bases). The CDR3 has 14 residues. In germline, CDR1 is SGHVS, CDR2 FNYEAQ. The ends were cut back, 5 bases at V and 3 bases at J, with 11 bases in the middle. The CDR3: CASSTRDNGNTIYF. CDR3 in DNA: TGTGCCAGCAGCACCCGGGACAATGGAAACACCATATATTTT.

The CDR3 DNA sequence: TGCGCCAGCAGCCAAGATATGACAGGCTGGGAGCAGTACTTC. Translating gives CASSQDMTGWEQYF. The chain uses TRBV4-1 and TRBJ2-7; tentatively, D is TRBD1 (6 bases). V shed 0 bases and J shed 7 bases, with 13 bases lying between them. This CDR3 spans 14 amino acids. CDR1 is MGHRA and CDR2 is YSYEKL in the germline V gene.

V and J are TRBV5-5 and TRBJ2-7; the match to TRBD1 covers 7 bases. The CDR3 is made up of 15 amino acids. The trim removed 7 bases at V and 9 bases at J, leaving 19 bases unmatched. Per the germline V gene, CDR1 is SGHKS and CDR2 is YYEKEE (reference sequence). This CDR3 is CASQDQGTERAGQYF. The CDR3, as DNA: TGTGCCAGCCAGGACCAAGGGACAGAAAGGGCCGGGCAGTACTTC.

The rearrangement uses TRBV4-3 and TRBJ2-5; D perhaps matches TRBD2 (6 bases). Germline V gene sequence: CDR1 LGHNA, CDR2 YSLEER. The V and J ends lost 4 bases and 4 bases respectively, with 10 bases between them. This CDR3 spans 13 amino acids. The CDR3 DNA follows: TGCGCCAGCAGCCTAGCGGACGGAGAGACCCAGTACTTC. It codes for CASSLADGETQYF.

CDR3 DNA: TGTGCCAGTAGGATCGTCGGGGGCTCTGGAAACACCATATATTTT. Encoded protein: CASRIVGGSGNTIYF. This sequence joins TRBV19 and TRBJ1-3; a possible D gene is TRBD1 (5 bases). Trimming took 6 bases from V and 0 from J, leaving 12 bases between them. Germline V lookup: CDR1 LNHDA, CDR2 SQIVND (reference sequence). This CDR3 is 15 amino acids long.

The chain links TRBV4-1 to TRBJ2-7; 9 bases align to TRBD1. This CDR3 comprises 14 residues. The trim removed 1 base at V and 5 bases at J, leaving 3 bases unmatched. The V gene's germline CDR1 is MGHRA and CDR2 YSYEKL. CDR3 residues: CASSQGQGVHEQYF. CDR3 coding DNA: TGCGCCAGCAGCCAAGGACAGGGGGTCCACGAGCAGTACTTC.

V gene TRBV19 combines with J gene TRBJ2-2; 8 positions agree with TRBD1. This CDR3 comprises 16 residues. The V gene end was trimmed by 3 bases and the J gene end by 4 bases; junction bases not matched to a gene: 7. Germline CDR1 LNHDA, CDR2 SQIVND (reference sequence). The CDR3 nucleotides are TGTGCCAGTAGTATTAGGACAGGGCGGGGCACCGGGGAGCTGTTTTTT. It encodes CASSIRTGRGTGELFF.

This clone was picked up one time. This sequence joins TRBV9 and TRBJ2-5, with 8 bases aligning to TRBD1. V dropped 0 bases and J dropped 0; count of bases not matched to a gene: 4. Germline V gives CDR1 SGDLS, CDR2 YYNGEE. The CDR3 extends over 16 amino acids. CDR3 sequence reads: CASSVGTGGNQETQYF. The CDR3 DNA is TGTGCCAGCAGCGTAGGAACAGGGGGTAACCAAGAGACCCAGTACTTC.

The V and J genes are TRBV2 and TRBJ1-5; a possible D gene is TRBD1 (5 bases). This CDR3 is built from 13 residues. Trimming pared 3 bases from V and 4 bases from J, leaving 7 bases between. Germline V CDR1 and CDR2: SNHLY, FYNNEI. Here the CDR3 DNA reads TGTGCCAGCAGTGACTCAGGGAATCAGCCCCAGCATTTT. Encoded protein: CASSDSGNQPQHF.

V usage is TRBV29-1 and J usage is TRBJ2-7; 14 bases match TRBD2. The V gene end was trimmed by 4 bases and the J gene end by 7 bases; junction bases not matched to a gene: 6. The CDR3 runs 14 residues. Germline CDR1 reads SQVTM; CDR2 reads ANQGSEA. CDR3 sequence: CSVGRLAGGGEQYF. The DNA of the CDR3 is TGCAGCGTTGGAAGACTAGCGGGAGGGGGGGAGCAGTACTTC.

CDR3 amino acids: CASSVQVVSYEQYF. As DNA, the CDR3 is TGTGCCAGCAGTGTCCAAGTAGTCTCCTACGAGCAGTACTTC. The genes are TRBV2 and TRBJ2-7, with D hard to call. V was trimmed by 4 bases and J by 0 bases, leaving 10 bases between them. The CDR3 runs 14 residues. Germline V gene data show CDR1 as SNHLY and CDR2 as FYNNEI. The full variable domain, in which reference TRBV2 and TRBJ2-7 provide the parts outside the CDR3, is EPEVTQTPSHQVTQMGQEVILRCVPISNHLYFYWYRQILGQKVEFLVSFYNNEISEKSEIFDDQFSVERPDGSNFTLKIRSTKLEDSAMYFCASSVQVVSYEQYFGPGTRLTVT.

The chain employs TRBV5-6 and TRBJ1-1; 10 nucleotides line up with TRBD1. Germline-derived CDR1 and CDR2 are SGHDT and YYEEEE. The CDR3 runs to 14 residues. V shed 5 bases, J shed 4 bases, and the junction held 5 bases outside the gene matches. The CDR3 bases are TGTGCCAGCAGGAGGACAGGGGGGGGCACTGAAGCTTTCTTT. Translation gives CASRRTGGGTEAFF. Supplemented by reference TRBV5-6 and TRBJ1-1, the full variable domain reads DAGVTQSPTHLIKTRGQQVTLRCSPKSGHDTVSWYQQALGQGPQFIFQYYEEEERQRGNFPDRFSGHQFPNYSSELNVNALLLGDSALYLCASRRTGGGTEAFFGQGTRLTVV.

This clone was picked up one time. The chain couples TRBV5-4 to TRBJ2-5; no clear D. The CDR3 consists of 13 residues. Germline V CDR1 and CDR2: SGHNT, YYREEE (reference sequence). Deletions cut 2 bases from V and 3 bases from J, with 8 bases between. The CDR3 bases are TGTGCCAGCAGCTTCTCCCGGGAAGAGACCCAGTACTTC. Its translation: CASSFSREETQYF.

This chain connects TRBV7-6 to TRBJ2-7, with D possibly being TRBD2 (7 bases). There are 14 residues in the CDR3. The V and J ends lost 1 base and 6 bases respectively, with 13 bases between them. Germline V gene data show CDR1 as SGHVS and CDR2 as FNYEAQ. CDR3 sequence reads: CASSLGGGGTEQYF. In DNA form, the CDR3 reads TGTGCCAGCAGCTTAGGAGGGGGGGGCACCGAGCAGTACTTC.

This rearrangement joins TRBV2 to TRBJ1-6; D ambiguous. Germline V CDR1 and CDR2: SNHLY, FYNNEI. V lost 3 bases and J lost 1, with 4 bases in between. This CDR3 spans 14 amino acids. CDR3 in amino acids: CASSDRSYNSPLHF. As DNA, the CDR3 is TGTGCCAGCAGTGACAGGTCCTATAATTCACCCCTCCACTTT.

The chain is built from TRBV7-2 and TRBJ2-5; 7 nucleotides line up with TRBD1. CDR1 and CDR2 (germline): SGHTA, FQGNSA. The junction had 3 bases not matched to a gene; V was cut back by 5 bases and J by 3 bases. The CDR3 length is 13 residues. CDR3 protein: CASSKGTEETQYF. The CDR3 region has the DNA TGTGCCAGCAGCAAAGGGACAGAAGAGACCCAGTACTTC.

This chain's CDR3 is CASSSRDRISSVSGNTIYF. In DNA form, the CDR3 reads TGTGCCAGCAGCTCGCGGGACAGGATATCCTCAGTCTCTGGAAACACCATATATTTT. The V gene is TRBV7-8, the J gene TRBJ1-3, with TRBD1 matching 8 bases. Germline lookup yields CDR1 SGHVS and CDR2 FQNEAQ. The CDR3 is 19 amino acids. V dropped 4 bases and J dropped 0; count of bases not matched to a gene: 14.

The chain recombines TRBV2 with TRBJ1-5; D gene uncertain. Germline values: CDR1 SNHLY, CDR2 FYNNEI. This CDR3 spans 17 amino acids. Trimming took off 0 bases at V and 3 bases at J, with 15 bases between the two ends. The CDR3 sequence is CASSEAFSGRVNQPQHF. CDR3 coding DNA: TGTGCCAGCAGTGAAGCTTTTTCGGGAAGGGTCAATCAGCCCCAGCATTTT.

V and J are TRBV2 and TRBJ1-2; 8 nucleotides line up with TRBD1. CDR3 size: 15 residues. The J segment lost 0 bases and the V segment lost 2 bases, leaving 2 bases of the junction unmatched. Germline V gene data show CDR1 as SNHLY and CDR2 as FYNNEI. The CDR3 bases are TGTGCCAGCAGTGAAATGACAGGGGCTAACTATGGCTACACCTTC. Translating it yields CASSEMTGANYGYTF.

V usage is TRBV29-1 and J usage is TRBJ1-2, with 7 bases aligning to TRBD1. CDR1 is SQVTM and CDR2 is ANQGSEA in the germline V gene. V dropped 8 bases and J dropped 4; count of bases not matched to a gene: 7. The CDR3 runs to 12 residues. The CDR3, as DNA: TGCAGCATCAGTCAGGGGGTCTATGGCTACACCTTC. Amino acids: CSISQGVYGYTF.

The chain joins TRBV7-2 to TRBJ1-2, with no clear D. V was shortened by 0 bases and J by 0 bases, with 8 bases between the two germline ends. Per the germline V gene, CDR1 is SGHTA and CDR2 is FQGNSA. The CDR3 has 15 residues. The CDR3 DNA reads TGTGCCAGCAGCTTAGCTTCGGTAGCTAACTATGGCTACACCTTC. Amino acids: CASSLASVANYGYTF.

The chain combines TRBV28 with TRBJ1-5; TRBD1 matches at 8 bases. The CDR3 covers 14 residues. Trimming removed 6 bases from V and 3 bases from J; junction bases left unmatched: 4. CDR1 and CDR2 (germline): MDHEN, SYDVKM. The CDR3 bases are TGTGCCAGCAGCCGGACAGGGTACAATCAGCCCCAGCATTTT. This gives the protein CASSRTGYNQPQHF.

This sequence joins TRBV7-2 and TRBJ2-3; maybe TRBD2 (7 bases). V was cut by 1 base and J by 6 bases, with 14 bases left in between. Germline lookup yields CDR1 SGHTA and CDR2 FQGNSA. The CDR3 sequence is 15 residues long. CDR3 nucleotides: TGTGCCAGCAGCTTAGGGTTGGGGGGGCAGGATACGCAGTATTTT. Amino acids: CASSLGLGGQDTQYF.

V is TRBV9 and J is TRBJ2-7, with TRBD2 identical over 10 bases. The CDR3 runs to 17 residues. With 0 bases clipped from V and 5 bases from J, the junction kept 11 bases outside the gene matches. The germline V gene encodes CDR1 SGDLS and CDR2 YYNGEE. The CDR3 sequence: CASSVGGSGGSVNEQYF. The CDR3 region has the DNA TGTGCCAGCAGCGTAGGGGGTAGCGGGGGGAGTGTAAACGAGCAGTACTTC.

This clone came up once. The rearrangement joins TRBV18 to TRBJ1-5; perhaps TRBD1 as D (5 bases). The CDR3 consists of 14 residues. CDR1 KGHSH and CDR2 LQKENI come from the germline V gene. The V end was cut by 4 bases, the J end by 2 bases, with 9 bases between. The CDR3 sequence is CASSLDMGNQPQHF. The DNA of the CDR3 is TGTGCCAGCTCACTGGACATGGGCAATCAGCCCCAGCATTTT.